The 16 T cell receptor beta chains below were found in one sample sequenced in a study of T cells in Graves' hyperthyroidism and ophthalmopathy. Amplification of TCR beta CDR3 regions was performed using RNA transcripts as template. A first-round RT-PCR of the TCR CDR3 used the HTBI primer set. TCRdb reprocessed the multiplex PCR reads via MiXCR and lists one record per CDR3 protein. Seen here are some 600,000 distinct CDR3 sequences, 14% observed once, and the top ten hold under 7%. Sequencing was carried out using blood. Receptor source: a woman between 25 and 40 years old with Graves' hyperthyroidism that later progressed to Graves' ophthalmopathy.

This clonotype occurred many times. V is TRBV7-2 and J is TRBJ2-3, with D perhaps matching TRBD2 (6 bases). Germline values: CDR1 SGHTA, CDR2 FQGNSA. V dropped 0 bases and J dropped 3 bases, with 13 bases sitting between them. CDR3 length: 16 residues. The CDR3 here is CASSLATRPWTDTQYF. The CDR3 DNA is TGTGCCAGCAGCTTAGCGACTAGGCCGTGGACAGATACGCAGTATTTT.

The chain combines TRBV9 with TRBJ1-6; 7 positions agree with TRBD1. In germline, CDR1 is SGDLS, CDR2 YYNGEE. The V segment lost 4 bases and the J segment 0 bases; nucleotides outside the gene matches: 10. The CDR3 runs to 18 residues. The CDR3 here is CASSPGQSLSSYNSPLHF. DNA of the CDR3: TGTGCCAGCAGCCCGGGACAGTCCCTGAGCTCCTATAATTCACCCCTCCACTTT.

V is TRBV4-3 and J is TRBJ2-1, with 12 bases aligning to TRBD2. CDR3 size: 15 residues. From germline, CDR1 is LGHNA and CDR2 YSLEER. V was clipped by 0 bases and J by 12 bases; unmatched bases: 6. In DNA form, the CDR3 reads TGCGCCAGCAGCCAAGACCTAGCGGGAGGGCCGGTGCAGTTCTTC. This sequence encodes CASSQDLAGGPVQFF.

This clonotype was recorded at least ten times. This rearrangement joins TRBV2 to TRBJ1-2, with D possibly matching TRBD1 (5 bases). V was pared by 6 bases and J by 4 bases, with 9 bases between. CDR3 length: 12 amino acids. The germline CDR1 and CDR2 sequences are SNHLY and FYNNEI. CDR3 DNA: TGTGCCAGCAGCACGGGGGTCTATGGCTACACCTTC. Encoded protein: CASSTGVYGYTF. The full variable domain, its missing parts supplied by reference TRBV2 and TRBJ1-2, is EPEVTQTPSHQVTQMGQEVILRCVPISNHLYFYWYRQILGQKVEFLVSFYNNEISEKSEIFDDQFSVERPDGSNFTLKIRSTKLEDSAMYFCASSTGVYGYTFGSGTRLTVV.

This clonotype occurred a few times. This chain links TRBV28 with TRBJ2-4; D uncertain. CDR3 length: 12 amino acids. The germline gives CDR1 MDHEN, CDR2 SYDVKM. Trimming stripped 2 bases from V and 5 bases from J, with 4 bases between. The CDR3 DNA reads TGTGCCAGCAGTTTAGGCCAAAACATTCAGTACTTC. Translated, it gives CASSLGQNIQYF.

This chain's CDR3 is CASSDSGQGTGETQYF. The CDR3 nucleotides are TGTGCCAGCAGTGACTCGGGACAGGGGACGGGGGAGACCCAGTACTTC. The V call is TRBV2, the J call TRBJ2-5; 10 bases map to TRBD1. Germline lookup yields CDR1 SNHLY and CDR2 FYNNEI. This CDR3 is built from 16 residues. Losses at the gene ends were 3 bases for V and 5 bases for J; bases not matched to a gene: 9.

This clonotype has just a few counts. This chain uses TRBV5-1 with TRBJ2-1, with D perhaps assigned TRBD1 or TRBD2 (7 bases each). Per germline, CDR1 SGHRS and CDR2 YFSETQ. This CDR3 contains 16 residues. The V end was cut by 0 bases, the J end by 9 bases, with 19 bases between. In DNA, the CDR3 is TGCGCCAGCAGCTTGGGAGTCGTCTGGGAGGGGGCTGAGCAGTTCTTC. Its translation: CASSLGVVWEGAEQFF. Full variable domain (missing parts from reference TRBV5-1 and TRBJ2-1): KAGVTQTPRYLIKTRGQQVTLSCSPISGHRSVSWYQQTPGQGLQFLFEYFSETQRNKGNFPGRFSGRQFSNSRSEMNVSTLELGDSALYLCASSLGVVWEGAEQFFGPGTRLTVL.

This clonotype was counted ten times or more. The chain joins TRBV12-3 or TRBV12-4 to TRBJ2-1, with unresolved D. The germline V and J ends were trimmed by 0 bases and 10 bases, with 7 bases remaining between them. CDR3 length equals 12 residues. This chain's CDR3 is CASSLARREQFF. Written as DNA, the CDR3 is TGTGCCAGCAGTTTAGCCCGGCGGGAGCAGTTCTTC.

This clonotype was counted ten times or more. CDR3 sequence (DNA): TGTGCCAGCAGCCAGGGGTGGTCTAATGAAAAACTGTTTTTT. Protein: CASSQGWSNEKLFF. This chain links TRBV7-2 with TRBJ1-4; perhaps TRBD1 as D (6 bases). Trimming shortened V by 5 bases and J by 3 bases, and 10 bases separated the two germline ends. CDR3 length: 14 residues. CDR1 is SGHTA, CDR2 FQGNSA, per germline. Complete variable domain (other parts from reference TRBV7-2 and TRBJ1-4): GAGVSQSPSNKVTEKGKDVELRCDPISGHTALYWYRQSLGQGLEFLIYFQGNSAPDKSGLPSDRFSAERTGGSVSTLTIQRTQQEDSAVYLCASSQGWSNEKLFFGSGTQLSVL.

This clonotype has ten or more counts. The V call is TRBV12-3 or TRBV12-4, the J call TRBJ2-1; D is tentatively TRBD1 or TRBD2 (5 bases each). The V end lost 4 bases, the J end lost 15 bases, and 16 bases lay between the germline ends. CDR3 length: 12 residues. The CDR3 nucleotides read TGTGCCAGCAGTTCGGTACCGGGACGACCGTTCTTC. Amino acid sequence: CASSSVPGRPFF.

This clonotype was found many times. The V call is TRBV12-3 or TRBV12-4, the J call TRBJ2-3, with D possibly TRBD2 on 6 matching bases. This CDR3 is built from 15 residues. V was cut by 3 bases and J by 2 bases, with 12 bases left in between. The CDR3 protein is CASSFLAGYTDTQYF. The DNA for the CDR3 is TGTGCCAGCAGTTTTTTGGCGGGGTACACAGATACGCAGTATTTT.

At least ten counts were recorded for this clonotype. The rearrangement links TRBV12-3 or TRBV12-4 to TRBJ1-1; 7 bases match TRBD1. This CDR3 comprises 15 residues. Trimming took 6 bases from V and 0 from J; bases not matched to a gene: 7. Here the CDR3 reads CASSSEGALNTEAFF. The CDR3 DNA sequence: TGTGCCAGCAGCTCCGAGGGGGCCTTGAACACTGAAGCTTTCTTT.

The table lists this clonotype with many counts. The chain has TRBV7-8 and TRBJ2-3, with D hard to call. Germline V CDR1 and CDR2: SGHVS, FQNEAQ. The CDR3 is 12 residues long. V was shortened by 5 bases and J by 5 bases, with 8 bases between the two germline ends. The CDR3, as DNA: TGTGCCAGCAGCGCCGTGGGAGATACGCAGTATTTT. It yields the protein CASSAVGDTQYF.

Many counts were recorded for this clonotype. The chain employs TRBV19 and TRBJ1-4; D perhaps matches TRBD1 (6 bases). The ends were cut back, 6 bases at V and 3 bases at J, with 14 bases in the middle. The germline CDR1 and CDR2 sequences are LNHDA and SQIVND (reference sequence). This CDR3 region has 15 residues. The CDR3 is CASREGGFANEKLFF. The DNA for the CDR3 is TGTGCCAGTAGGGAAGGGGGTTTTGCTAATGAAAAACTGTTTTTT.

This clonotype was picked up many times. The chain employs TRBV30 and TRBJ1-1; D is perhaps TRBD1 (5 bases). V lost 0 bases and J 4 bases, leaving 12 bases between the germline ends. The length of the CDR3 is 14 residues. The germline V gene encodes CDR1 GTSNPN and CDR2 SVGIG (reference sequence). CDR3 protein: CAWSVDGAITEAFF. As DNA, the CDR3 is TGTGCCTGGAGTGTAGATGGGGCGATCACTGAAGCTTTCTTT.

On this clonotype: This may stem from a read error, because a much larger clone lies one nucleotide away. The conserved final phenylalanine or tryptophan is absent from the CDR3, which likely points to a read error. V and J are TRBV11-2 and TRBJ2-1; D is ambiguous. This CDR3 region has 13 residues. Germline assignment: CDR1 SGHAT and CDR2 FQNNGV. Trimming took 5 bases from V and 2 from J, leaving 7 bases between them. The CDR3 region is CASSRITYNEQFS. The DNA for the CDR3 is TGTGCCAGCAGCCGGATTACCTACAATGAGCAGTTCTCC.